The rows below give T cell receptor beta chains drawn from one sample of a study of response to subunit inactivated influenza vaccine. TCRdb analysed the RT-PCR reads with MiXCR anew, one entry per CDR3 protein. The data contain approximately 530,000 distinct CDR3 sequences, 6% to 9% of them singletons. The material sequenced was PBMCs from blood, taken 23 months after vaccination. These TCRs come from a man aged 45 to 75 who received an inactivated influenza vaccine. CDR3s include the opening cysteine and the closing phenylalanine or tryptophan. Each record gives: V gene, J gene, D gene, CDR3 protein. D genes are given only for firm matches.

TRBV20-1,TRBJ2-2,TRBD2,CSARDGRGSTGEQFF
TRBV10-3,TRBJ1-2,-,CAISELANYGHTF
TRBV20-1,TRBJ2-7,TRBD1,CSARPSGTGGGEQYF
TRBV15,TRBJ2-1,TRBD2,CATSRELAGRSHEQFF
TRBV7-9,TRBJ2-7,-,CASSSRPAGEQYF
TRBV29-1,TRBJ2-3,TRBD2,CSSRRGGKDTQYF
TRBV5-1,TRBJ1-6,TRBD1,CASSLNDQGALHF
TRBV5-1,TRBJ1-1,-,CASSRVGVAEAFF
TRBV12-3/TRBV12-4,TRBJ1-1,-,CASSLSVSGGLFF
TRBV29-1,TRBJ2-4,-,CSVEWQTSAKNIQYF
TRBV5-1,TRBJ2-3,-,CASSLSQTTDTQYF
TRBV7-7,TRBJ2-2,TRBD1,CASSRDSFTGELFF
TRBV29-1,TRBJ2-5,-,CSVATMYQETQYF
TRBV5-1,TRBJ1-2,-,CASSLGSEDYGYTF
TRBV4-3,TRBJ1-1,TRBD1,CASSQDGTALNTEAFF
TRBV7-2,TRBJ2-1,TRBD1,CASSLGGQLQFF
TRBV5-1,TRBJ2-3,-,CASSLGLDADTQYF
TRBV5-1,TRBJ1-1,TRBD1,CASSKDRPNTEAFF
TRBV6-2/TRBV6-3,TRBJ1-2,-,CASSSPSSTSGTPYGYTF
TRBV4-1,TRBJ2-7,-,CASSHQGGFEQYF
TRBV2,TRBJ1-5,-,CASRGGGIKPQHF
TRBV18,TRBJ2-5,TRBD2,CASSPPGSSGGETQYF
TRBV20-1,TRBJ2-7,-,CSARDALGGSGYEQYF
TRBV3-1,TRBJ2-7,-,CASSFSSYEQYF
TRBV6-1,TRBJ2-6,-,CASTPRVLSGANVLTF
TRBV5-1,TRBJ2-1,TRBD2,CASSSRMLAGEGEQFF
TRBV6-1,TRBJ1-3,-,CASSATRDSGNTIYF
TRBV15,TRBJ2-5,TRBD2,CATSGGWGREETQYF
TRBV9,TRBJ1-2,-,CASSGRDLEGYTF
TRBV24-1,TRBJ2-1,TRBD2,CATSPGGPDSEQFF
TRBV4-2,TRBJ1-5,-,CASSPGANSWGMDQPQHF
TRBV5-5,TRBJ1-2,-,CASSSTGRGNYGYTF
TRBV3-1,TRBJ1-1,TRBD1,CAISQEQGALDTGAFF
TRBV10-3,TRBJ2-7,TRBD1,CAIRETGGSYEQYF
TRBV6-1,TRBJ2-1,TRBD2,CASSTGLAGANEQFF
TRBV7-6,TRBJ2-7,-,CASSLADTRTSSYEQYF
TRBV6-5,TRBJ2-2,TRBD2,CASSYSTSGGAVGELFF
TRBV7-9,TRBJ2-3,-,CASSPDRAIGEADTQYF
TRBV7-9,TRBJ1-1,TRBD1,CASSVFTGAHEAFF
TRBV20-1,TRBJ1-2,-,CSARAQTHGWGGGYTF
TRBV7-9,TRBJ2-5,TRBD2,CASSLADVAGEQETQYF
TRBV30,TRBJ1-1,-,CAWSVGSRTEAFF
TRBV4-3,TRBJ2-1,-,CASSQDGTGGNEQFF
TRBV21-1,TRBJ1-6,-,CASSKVGQKPYNSPLHF
TRBV15,TRBJ2-4,-,CATSHIGGKNIQYF
TRBV29-1,TRBJ2-1,-,CSVEDPRGSGFF
TRBV10-3,TRBJ1-5,-,CAISDGSNQPQHF
TRBV12-3/TRBV12-4,TRBJ2-1,-,CASSLLASYNEQFF
TRBV29-1,TRBJ2-7,TRBD1,CSVEDPLTGGYEQYF
TRBV4-1,TRBJ2-5,-,CASSQVPRPQETQYF
TRBV9,TRBJ2-5,-,CASSAPRTDPEETQYF
TRBV3-1,TRBJ1-1,-,CASSFSGWGSLNTEAFF
TRBV24-1,TRBJ2-7,-,CATSDSRTGGYEQYF
TRBV7-2,TRBJ2-5,-,CASSLFGARETQYF
TRBV12-3/TRBV12-4,TRBJ2-1,-,CASSFGTIYNEQFF
TRBV12-3/TRBV12-4,TRBJ2-4,-,CASSLGVPNIQYF
TRBV6-5,TRBJ2-1,TRBD2,CASSYGLAGVKGLSNEQFF
TRBV5-1,TRBJ2-7,TRBD2,CASSLDGLAGAYEQYF